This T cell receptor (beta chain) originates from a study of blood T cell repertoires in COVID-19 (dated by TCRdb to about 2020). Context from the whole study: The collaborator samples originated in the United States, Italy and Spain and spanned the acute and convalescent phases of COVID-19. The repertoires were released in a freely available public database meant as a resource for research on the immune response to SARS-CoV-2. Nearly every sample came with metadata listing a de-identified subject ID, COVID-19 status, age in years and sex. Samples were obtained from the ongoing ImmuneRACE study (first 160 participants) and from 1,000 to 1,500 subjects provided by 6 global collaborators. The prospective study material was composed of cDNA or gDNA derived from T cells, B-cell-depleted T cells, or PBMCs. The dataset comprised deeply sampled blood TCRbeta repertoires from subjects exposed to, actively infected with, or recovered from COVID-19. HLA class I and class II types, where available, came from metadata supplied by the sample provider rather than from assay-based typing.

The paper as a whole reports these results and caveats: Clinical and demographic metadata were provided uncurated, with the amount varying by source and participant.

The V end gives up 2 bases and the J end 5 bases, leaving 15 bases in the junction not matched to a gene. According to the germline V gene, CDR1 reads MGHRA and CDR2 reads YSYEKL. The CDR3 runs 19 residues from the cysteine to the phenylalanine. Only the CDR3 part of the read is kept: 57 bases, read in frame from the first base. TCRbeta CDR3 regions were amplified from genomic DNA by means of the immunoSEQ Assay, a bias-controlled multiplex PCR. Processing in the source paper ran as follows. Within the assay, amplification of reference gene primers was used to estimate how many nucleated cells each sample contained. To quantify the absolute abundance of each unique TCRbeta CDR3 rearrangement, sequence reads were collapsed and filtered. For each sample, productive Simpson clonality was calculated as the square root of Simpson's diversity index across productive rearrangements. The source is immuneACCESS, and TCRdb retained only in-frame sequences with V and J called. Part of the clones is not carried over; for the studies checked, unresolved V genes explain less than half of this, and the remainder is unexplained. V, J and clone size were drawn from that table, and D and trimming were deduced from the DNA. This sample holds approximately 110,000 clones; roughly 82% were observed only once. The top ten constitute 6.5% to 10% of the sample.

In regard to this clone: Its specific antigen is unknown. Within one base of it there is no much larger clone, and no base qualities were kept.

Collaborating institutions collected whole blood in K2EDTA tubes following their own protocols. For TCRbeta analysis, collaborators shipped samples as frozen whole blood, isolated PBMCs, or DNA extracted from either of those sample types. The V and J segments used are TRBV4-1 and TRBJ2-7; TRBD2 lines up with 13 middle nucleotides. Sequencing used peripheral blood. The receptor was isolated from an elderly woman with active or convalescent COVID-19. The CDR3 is CASSQRKGETSGRADEQYF. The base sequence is TGCGCCAGCAGCCAAAGGAAAGGGGAAACTAGCGGGAGGGCCGACGAGCAGTACTTC.